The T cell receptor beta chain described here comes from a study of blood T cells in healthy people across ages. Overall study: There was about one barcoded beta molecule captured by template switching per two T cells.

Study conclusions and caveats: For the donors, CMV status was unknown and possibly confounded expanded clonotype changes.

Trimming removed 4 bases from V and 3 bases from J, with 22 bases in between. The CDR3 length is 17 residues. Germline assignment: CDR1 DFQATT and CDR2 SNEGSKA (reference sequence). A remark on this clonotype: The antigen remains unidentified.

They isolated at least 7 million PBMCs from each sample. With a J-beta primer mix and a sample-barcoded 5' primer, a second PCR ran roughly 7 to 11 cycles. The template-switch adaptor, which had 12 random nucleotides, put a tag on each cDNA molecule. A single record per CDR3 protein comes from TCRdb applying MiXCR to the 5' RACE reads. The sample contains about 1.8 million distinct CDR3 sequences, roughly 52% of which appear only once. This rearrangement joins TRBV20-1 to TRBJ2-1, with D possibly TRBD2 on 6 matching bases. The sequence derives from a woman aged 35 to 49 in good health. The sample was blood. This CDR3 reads CSANNGDQGLYYNEQFF. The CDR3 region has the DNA TGCAGTGCTAACAACGGCGACCAGGGACTTTACTACAATGAGCAGTTCTTC.